The 18 T cell receptor beta chains below all came from one sample that was sequenced in a study of shared clonotypes between healthy human individuals. Assay used: immunoSEQ multiplex PCR; TCRdb lists only in-frame clones, some missing. The sample consists of roughly 1,000,000 clones, around 82% of them appearing once. Sample: memory CD4+ T cells from PBMCs. Subset indicated: CD45RA-negative fraction. These receptors all stem from a man aged 18 to 30 in good health. Some clones in this sample may be carry-over from other donors' samples.

The chain is built from TRBV9 and TRBJ2-2, with 9 bases lining up with TRBD2. In germline, CDR1 is SGDLS, CDR2 YYNGEE. The CDR3 extends over 16 amino acids. V lost 3 bases, J lost 6 bases, and 9 bases stayed unmatched. CDR3 residues: CASSDAVAGGAGELFF. DNA for the CDR3: TGTGCCAGCAGCGACGCCGTGGCGGGAGGGGCCGGGGAGCTGTTTTTT.

This clone has a count of ten or more. The chain joins TRBV19 to TRBJ2-2, with 8 bases aligning to TRBD1. Germline V gene sequence: CDR1 LNHDA, CDR2 SQIVND (reference sequence). With 6 bases clipped from V and 6 bases from J, the junction kept 6 bases outside the gene matches. The CDR3 contains 14 residues. This chain's CDR3 is CASSRQGRPGELFF. In DNA form, the CDR3 reads TGTGCCAGTAGCCGACAGGGGCGGCCCGGGGAGCTGTTTTTT.

J is TRBJ1-4 and V is TRBV5-1, with 7 bases lining up with TRBD1. The length of the CDR3 is 13 residues. The V gene's germline CDR1 is SGHRS and CDR2 YFSETQ. With 5 bases clipped from V and 3 bases from J, the junction kept 1 base outside the gene matches. CDR3 DNA: TGCGCCAGCAGGACAGGGTCTAATGAAAAACTGTTTTTT. Translating gives CASRTGSNEKLFF.

The V call is TRBV2, the J call TRBJ1-2; D uncertain. V lost 3 bases to trimming and J lost 8 bases, with 19 bases between them. Germline lookup yields CDR1 SNHLY and CDR2 FYNNEI. The CDR3 consists of 15 residues. The DNA for the CDR3 is TGTGCCAGCAGTGATTTTTGGGGAGAGGAGAGAGGCTACACCTTC. Translated: CASSDFWGEERGYTF.

Notes on this clone: A far larger clone is a single base away, which makes a read error likely. The chain couples TRBV4-1 to TRBJ2-1, with D perhaps TRBD1 (6 bases). The V gene's germline CDR1 is MGHRA and CDR2 YSYEKL. The CDR3 is 15 amino acids. V lost 2 bases to trimming and J lost 6 bases, with 14 bases between them. CDR3 DNA: TGCGCCAGCAGCCAACCAGACAGGATCTGCAATGAGCAGTTCTTC. Translated: CASSQPDRICNEQFF.

The V and J genes are TRBV5-4 and TRBJ2-7; 9 nucleotides line up with TRBD2. CDR3 length equals 14 residues. V lost 3 bases, J lost 4 bases, and 5 bases stayed unmatched. CDR1 SGHNT and CDR2 YYREEE come from the germline V gene (reference sequence). The CDR3 coding sequence is TGTGCCAGCAGCTCCGGGACTAGCTTATACGAGCAGTACTTC. Amino acid sequence: CASSSGTSLYEQYF.

This clone appeared once. The rearrangement joins TRBV11-2 to TRBJ2-7, with 9 bases fitting TRBD1. Germline CDR1 and CDR2: SGHAT and FQNNGV. This CDR3 is built from 16 residues. Trimming cost V 4 bases and J 2 bases; bases outside gene matches: 9. The CDR3 region is CASSSLPGQGTYEQYF. The CDR3, as DNA: TGTGCCAGCAGCTCACTCCCCGGACAGGGGACCTACGAGCAGTACTTC.

This clone has just a few counts. The J gene is TRBJ1-4, the V gene TRBV2, with TRBD1 as a possible D gene (5 bases). The CDR3 has 10 residues. Trimming cost V 8 bases and J 13 bases, with 11 bases left between them. Per the germline V gene, CDR1 is SNHLY and CDR2 is FYNNEI. The CDR3 protein is CASVSGGLFF. For the CDR3, the DNA is TGTGCCAGCGTCTCCGGGGGACTGTTTTTT.

V gene TRBV4-2 combines with J gene TRBJ1-1; 7 nucleotides align to TRBD1. The germline V gene encodes CDR1 LGHNA and CDR2 YNFKEQ. Losses at the gene ends were 1 base for V and 3 bases for J; bases not matched to a gene: 5. The CDR3 runs to 15 residues. CDR3 in DNA: TGTGCCAGCAGCCAAGTAGACAGGGTGGACACTGAAGCTTTCTTT. Translating it yields CASSQVDRVDTEAFF.

The count of this clone is one. The J gene is TRBJ2-2, the V gene TRBV15; D may be TRBD2 (6 bases). The CDR3 contains 19 residues. CDR1 and CDR2 from the germline V gene are LNHNV and YYDKDF (reference sequence). Trimming removed 3 bases at V and 6 bases at J, with 26 bases between. The CDR3 sequence is CATSRRSLATGLAAGELFF. CDR3 nucleotide sequence: TGTGCCACCAGCAGGCGATCCCTAGCGACGGGATTGGCCGCCGGGGAGCTGTTTTTT.

The J gene is TRBJ1-1, the V gene TRBV5-4; D unclear. The CDR3 has 13 amino acids. Trimming took off 2 bases at V and 1 base at J, with 6 bases between the two ends. The germline gives CDR1 SGHNT, CDR2 YYREEE (reference sequence). The DNA of the CDR3 is TGTGCCAGCAGCTTCCGGGGGAACACTGAAGCTTTCTTT. Translation: CASSFRGNTEAFF. The full variable domain, rest sourced from reference TRBV5-4 and TRBJ1-1, is ETGVTQSPTHLIKTRGQQVTLRCSSQSGHNTVSWYQQALGQGPQFIFQYYREEENGRGNFPPRFSGLQFPNYSSELNVNALELDDSALYLCASSFRGNTEAFFGQGTRLTVV.

The chain links TRBV5-1 to TRBJ1-4; D gene ambiguous. Trimming stripped 0 bases from V and 3 bases from J, with 9 bases between. The germline CDR1 and CDR2 sequences are SGHRS and YFSETQ. CDR3 length: 15 amino acids. The CDR3 region has the DNA TGCGCCAGCAGCTTGGTTGGGTGGCCTAATGAAAAACTGTTTTTT. It yields the protein CASSLVGWPNEKLFF.

The V gene is TRBV28, the J gene TRBJ1-2; no firm D call. Germline lookup yields CDR1 MDHEN and CDR2 SYDVKM. V was clipped by 2 bases and J by 7 bases, with 8 bases between them. There are 12 residues in the CDR3. The CDR3 loop reads CASSLRRTGYTF. The CDR3 nucleotides read TGTGCCAGCAGTTTACGCAGGACTGGCTACACCTTC.

The CDR3 region has the DNA TGTGCCAGCAGCCCTACAGGGTCGGATGAAAAACTGTTTTTT. Translation: CASSPTGSDEKLFF. The chain couples TRBV5-4 to TRBJ1-4; weak D call: TRBD1 (6 bases). The CDR3 runs to 14 residues. V was trimmed by 4 bases and J by 6 bases, leaving 13 bases between them. Germline V lookup: CDR1 SGHNT, CDR2 YYREEE (reference sequence).

The chain has TRBV4-2 and TRBJ2-7; D perhaps matches TRBD1 (6 bases). V lost 1 base to trimming and J lost 0 bases, with 13 bases between them. The CDR3 extends over 16 amino acids. Germline CDR1 and CDR2: LGHNA and YNFKEQ. The CDR3 DNA reads TGTGCCAGCAGCCAAGCAGCCGGGACATACTCCTACGAGCAGTACTTC. Encoded protein: CASSQAAGTYSYEQYF.

The chain joins TRBV7-2 to TRBJ2-2; D is undetermined. Germline values: CDR1 SGHTA, CDR2 FQGNSA. The ends were cut back, 5 bases at V and 4 bases at J, with 14 bases in the middle. CDR3 length: 15 amino acids. As DNA, the CDR3 is TGTGCCAGCAGCCCCGCCCCAGGCCCCACCGGGGAGCTGTTTTTT. Its translation is CASSPAPGPTGELFF.

The CDR3 DNA reads as TGTGCCAGCAGCTTGGGCCCGTCCCAGAATCAGCCCCAGCATTTT. Its translation: CASSLGPSQNQPQHF. The V gene is TRBV5-6, the J gene TRBJ1-5; D is uncertain. The CDR3 is 15 amino acids. The ends were cut back, 0 bases at V and 4 bases at J, with 11 bases in the middle. Germline CDR1 SGHDT, CDR2 YYEEEE.

This rearrangement joins TRBV28 to TRBJ2-7; no definite D call. Germline CDR1 reads MDHEN; CDR2 reads SYDVKM. This CDR3 contains 11 residues. With 6 bases removed from V and 2 bases from J, the gap between germline ends came to 5 bases. CDR3 region: CASSNAYEQYF. The DNA of the CDR3 is TGTGCCAGCAGCAACGCCTACGAGCAGTACTTC.